This record looks at one T cell receptor beta chain sequence and its context. The V end lost 8 bases, the J end lost 0 bases, and 22 bases lay between the germline ends. The length of the CDR3 is 17 residues. Germline CDR1 and CDR2: MDHEN and SYDVKM. The sample comes from a study of blood T cell repertoires in COVID-19. Study-wide background: The United States, Italy and Spain were the sources of the acute and convalescent COVID-19 samples. From T cells, B-cell-depleted T cells, or PBMCs came the material, which was cDNA or gDNA.

Original data processing: Estimation of nucleated cell counts relied on the amplification of reference gene primers. TCRdb's table, derived via immunoSEQ multiplex PCR, lists solely in-frame clones and lacks some. V, J and clone size are those of that table, while D and trimming were read from the DNA. The table has 90,000 to 95,000 clones, about 86% seen once; the top ten hold 6.5% to 9.5%. The rearrangement links TRBV28 to TRBJ1-1; D might be TRBD1 (6 bases). This TCR derives from a woman between 70 and 85 years old with acute or convalescent COVID-19. Sequencing was performed on peripheral blood. The CDR3 sequence is CASPSAGAQILNTEAFF. Written as DNA, the CDR3 is TGTGCCAGCCCTAGCGCGGGGGCACAGATTCTGAACACTGAAGCTTTCTTT.